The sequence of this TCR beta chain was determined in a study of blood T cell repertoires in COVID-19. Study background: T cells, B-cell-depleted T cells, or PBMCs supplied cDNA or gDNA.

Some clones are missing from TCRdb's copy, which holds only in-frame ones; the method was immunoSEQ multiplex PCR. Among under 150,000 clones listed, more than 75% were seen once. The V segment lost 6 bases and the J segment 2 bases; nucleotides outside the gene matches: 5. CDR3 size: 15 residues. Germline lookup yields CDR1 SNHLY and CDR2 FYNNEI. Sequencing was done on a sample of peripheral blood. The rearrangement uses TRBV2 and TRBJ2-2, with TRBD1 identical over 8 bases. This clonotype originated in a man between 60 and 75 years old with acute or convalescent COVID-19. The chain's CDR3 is CASSGQGANTGELFF. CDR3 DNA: TGTGCCAGCAGCGGGCAGGGGGCAAACACCGGGGAGCTGTTTTTT.